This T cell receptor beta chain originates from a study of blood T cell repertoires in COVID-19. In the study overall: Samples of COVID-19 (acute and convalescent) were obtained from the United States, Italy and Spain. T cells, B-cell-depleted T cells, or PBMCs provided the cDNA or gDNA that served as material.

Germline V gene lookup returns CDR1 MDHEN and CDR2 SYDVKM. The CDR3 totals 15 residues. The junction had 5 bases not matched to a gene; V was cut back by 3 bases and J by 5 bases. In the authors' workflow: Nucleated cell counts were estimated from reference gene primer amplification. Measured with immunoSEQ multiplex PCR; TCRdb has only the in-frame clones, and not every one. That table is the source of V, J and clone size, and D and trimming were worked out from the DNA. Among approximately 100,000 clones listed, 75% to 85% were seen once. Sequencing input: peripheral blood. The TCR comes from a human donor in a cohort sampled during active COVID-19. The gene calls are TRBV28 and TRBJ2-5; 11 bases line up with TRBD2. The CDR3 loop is CASSFSSGGQETQYF. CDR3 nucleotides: TGTGCCAGCAGTTTCTCTAGCGGGGGGCAGGAGACCCAGTACTTC.